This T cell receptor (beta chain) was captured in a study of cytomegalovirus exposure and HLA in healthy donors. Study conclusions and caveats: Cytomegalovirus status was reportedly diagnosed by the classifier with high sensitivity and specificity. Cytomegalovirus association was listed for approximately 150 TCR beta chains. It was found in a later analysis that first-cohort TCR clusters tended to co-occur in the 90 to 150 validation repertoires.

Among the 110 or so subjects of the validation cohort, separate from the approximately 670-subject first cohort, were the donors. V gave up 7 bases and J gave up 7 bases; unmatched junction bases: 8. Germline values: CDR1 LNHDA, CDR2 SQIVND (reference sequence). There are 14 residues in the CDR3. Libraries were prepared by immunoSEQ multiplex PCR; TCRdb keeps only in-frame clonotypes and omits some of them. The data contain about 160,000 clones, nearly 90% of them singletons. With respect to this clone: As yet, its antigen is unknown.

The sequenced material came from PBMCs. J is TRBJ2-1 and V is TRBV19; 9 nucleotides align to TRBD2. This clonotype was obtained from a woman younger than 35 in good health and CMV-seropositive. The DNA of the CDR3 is TGTGCCAGTAATTTAGGACTAGCGTGGAATGAGCAGTTCTTC. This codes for CASNLGLAWNEQFF.